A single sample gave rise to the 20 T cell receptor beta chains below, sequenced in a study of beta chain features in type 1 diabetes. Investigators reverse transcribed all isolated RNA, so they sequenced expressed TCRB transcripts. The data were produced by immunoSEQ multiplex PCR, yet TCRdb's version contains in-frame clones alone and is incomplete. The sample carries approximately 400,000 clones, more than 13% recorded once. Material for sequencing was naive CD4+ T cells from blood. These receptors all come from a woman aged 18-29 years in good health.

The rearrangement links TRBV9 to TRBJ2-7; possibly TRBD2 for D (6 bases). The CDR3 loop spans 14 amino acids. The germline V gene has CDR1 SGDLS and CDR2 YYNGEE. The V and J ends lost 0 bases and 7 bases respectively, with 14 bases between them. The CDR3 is CASSVVSGVGEQYF. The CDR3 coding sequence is TGTGCCAGCAGCGTAGTGTCGGGAGTGGGTGAGCAGTACTTC.

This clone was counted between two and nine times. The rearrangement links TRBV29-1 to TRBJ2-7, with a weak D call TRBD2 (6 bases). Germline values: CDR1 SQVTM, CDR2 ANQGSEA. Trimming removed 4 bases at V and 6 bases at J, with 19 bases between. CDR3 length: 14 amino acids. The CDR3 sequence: CSVGGGFGGLEQYF. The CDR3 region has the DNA TGCAGCGTTGGGGGAGGCTTCGGGGGTCTCGAGCAGTACTTC.

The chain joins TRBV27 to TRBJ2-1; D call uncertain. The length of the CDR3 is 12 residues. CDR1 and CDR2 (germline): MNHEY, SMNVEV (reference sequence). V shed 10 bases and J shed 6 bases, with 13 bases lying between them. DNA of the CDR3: TGTGCCACCGAGGCCCTGCTCAATGAGCAGTTCTTC. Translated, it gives CATEALLNEQFF.

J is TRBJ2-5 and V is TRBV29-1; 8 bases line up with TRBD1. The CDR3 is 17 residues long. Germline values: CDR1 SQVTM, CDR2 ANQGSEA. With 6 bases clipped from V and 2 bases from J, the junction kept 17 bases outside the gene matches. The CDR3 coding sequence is TGCAGCGTGGTACCCCAAACAGGGGGTGGTCCTCAAGAGACCCAGTACTTC. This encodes CSVVPQTGGGPQETQYF.

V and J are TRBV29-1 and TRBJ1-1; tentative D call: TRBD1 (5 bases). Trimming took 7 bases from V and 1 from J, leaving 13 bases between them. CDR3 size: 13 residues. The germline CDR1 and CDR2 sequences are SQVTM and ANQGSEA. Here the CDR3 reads CSAWRGKNTEAFF. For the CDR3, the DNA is TGCAGCGCCTGGAGGGGAAAGAACACTGAAGCTTTCTTT. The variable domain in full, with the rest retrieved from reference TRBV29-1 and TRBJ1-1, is SAVISQKPSRDICQRGTSLTIQCQVDSQVTMMFWYRQQPGQSLTLIATANQGSEATYESGFVIDKFPISRPNLTFSTLTVSNMSPEDSSIYLCSAWRGKNTEAFFGQGTRLTVV.

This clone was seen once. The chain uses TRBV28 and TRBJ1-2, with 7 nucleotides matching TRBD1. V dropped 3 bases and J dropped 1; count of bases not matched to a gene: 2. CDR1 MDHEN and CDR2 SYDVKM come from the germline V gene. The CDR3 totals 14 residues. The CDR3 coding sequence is TGTGCCAGCAGTTTGACAGGGATTAACTATGGCTACACCTTC. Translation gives CASSLTGINYGYTF.

This CDR3 is CAWSVLIWQFF. CDR3 in DNA: TGTGCCTGGAGTGTACTTATTTGGCAGTTCTTC. The chain carries TRBV30 and TRBJ2-1, with D unresolved. CDR1 is GTSNPN and CDR2 is SVGIG in the germline V gene (reference sequence). The CDR3 is made up of 11 amino acids. Trimming stripped 0 bases from V and 12 bases from J, with 9 bases between.

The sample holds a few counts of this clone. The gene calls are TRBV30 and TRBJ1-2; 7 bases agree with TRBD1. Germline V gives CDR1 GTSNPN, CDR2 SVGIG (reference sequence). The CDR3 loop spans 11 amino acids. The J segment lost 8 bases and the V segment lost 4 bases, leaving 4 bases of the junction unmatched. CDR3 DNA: TGTGCCTGGAAGGGGGCCCGAGGCTACACCTTC. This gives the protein CAWKGARGYTF. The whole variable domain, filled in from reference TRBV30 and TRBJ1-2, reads SQTIHQWPATLVQPVGSPLSLECTVEGTSNPNLYWYRQAAGRGLQLLFYSVGIGQISSEVPQNLSASRPQDRQFILSSKKLLLSDSGFYLCAWKGARGYTFGSGTRLTVV.

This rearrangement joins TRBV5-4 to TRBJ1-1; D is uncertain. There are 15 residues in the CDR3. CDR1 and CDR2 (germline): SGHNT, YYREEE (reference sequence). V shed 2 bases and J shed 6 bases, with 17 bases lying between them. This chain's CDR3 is CASSLTSNLRAEAFF. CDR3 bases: TGTGCCAGCAGCTTAACAAGCAACCTCCGGGCTGAAGCTTTCTTT.

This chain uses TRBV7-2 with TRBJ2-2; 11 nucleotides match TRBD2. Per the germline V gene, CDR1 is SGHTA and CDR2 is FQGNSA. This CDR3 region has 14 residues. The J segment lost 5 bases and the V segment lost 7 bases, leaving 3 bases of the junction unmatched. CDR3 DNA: TGTGCCAGCAAGACTAGCGGGATGACCGGGGAGCTGTTTTTT. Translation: CASKTSGMTGELFF.

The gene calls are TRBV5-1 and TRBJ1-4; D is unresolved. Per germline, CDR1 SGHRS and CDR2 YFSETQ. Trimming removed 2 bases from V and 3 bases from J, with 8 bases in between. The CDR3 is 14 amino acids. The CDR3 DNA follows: TGCGCCAGCAGCTTAGCGACTTCTAATGAAAAACTGTTTTTT. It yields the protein CASSLATSNEKLFF.

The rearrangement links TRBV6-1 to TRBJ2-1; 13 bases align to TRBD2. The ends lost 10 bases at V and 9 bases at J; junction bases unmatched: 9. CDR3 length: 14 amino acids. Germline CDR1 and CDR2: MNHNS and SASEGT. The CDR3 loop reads CAITGTSGIVEQFF. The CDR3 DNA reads TGTGCCATCACCGGGACTAGCGGGATTGTTGAGCAGTTCTTC.

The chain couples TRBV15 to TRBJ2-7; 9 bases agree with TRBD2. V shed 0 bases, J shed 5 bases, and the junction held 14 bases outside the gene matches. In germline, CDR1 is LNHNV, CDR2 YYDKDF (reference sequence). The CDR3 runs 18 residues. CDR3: CATSRDLAGVSLVDEQYF. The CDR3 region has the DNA TGTGCCACCAGCAGAGATTTAGCGGGAGTGTCTCTGGTCGACGAGCAGTACTTC.

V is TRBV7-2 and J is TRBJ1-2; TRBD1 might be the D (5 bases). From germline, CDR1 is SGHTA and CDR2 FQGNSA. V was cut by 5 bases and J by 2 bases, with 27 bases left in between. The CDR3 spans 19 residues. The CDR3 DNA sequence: TGTGCCAGCAGCAAGACGTCGGTCAGGGTCGGTAGTATGAACTATGGCTACACCTTC. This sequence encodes CASSKTSVRVGSMNYGYTF.

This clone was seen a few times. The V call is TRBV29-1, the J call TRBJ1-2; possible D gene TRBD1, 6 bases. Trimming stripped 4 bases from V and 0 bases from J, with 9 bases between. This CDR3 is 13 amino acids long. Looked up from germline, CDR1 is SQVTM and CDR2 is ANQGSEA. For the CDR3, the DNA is TGCAGCGTTGCAGGGGTCGCTAACTATGGCTACACCTTC. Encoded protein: CSVAGVANYGYTF.

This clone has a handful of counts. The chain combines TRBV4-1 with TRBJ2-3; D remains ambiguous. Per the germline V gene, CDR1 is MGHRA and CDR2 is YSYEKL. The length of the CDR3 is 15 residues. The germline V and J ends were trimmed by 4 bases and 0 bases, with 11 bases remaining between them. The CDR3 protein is CASSLRRSSTDTQYF. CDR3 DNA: TGCGCCAGCAGCCTAAGGAGAAGCAGCACAGATACGCAGTATTTT.

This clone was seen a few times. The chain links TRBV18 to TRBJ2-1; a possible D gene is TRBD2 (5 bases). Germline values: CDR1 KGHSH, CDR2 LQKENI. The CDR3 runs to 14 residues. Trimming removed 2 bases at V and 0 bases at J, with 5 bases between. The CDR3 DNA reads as TGTGCCAGCTCACCAGCGGGCTCCTACAATGAGCAGTTCTTC. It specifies CASSPAGSYNEQFF.

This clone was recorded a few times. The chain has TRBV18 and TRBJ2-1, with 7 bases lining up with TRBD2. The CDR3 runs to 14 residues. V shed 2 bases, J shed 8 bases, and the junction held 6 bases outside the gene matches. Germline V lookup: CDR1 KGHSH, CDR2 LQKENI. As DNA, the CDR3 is TGTGCCAGCTCACCAGTTGCGGGAGCGGATGAGCAGTTCTTC. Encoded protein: CASSPVAGADEQFF.

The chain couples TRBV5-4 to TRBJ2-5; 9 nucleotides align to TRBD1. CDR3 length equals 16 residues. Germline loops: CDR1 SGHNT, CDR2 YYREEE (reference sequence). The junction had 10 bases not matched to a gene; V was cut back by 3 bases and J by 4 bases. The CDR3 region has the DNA TGTGCCAGCAGCTATCCGGGACAGGGTGCCCGAGAGACCCAGTACTTC. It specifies CASSYPGQGARETQYF.

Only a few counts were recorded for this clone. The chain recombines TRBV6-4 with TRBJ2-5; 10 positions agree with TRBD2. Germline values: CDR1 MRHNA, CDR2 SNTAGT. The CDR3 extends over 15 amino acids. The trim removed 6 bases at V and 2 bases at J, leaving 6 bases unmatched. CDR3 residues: CASSLFSGRQETQYF. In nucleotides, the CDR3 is TGTGCCAGCAGCCTATTTAGCGGGAGGCAAGAGACCCAGTACTTC.